This T cell receptor (beta chain) came from a study of CD8 T cells in ankylosing spondylitis. V lost 6 bases to trimming and J lost 5 bases; unmatched junction nucleotides: 13. The CDR3 extends over 18 amino acids. Germline lookup yields CDR1 MNHNS and CDR2 SASEGT. TCRdb passed the 5' RACE reads through MiXCR, listing each CDR3 protein once. This sample has about 340,000 distinct CDR3 sequences, with about 20% found just once. The chain carries TRBV6-1 and TRBJ2-1; TRBD2 agrees at 13 bases. The receptor comes from a male donor with ankylosing spondylitis or in good health (not recorded which). Input material: blood, either unsorted or a sorted T cell fraction (not recorded which). As DNA, the CDR3 is TGTGCCAGCAGCGGACTAGCGGGGGCCAAACGTCTACACAATGAGCAGTTCTTC. Translated, it gives CASSGLAGAKRLHNEQFF.